This entry lists 25 T cell receptor beta chains sequenced from one sample in a study of control samples from healthy donors and cancer patients. TCRdb's table, derived via immunoSEQ multiplex PCR, lists solely in-frame clones and lacks some. This sample has approximately 100,000 clones, with 80% to 90% found just once. The sample comprised blood. The receptors stem from a man aged 25 to 40 in good health.

This clone was recorded only once. The chain is built from TRBV3-1 (or the pseudogene TRBV3-2) and TRBJ2-7, with 9 bases identical to TRBD2. J lost 0 bases, V lost 1 base, and 4 bases had no gene match. Germline V gives CDR1 LGHDT, CDR2 YNNKEL (reference sequence). This CDR3 contains 16 residues. CDR3 nucleotide sequence: TGTGCCAGCAGCCAAGGCGTTAGCGGGAGCTCCTACGAGCAGTACTTC. Translated: CASSQGVSGSSYEQYF.

The rearrangement uses TRBV27 and TRBJ2-7, with D perhaps matching TRBD1 or TRBD2 (5 bases each). This CDR3 has 14 amino acids. Trimming shortened V by 3 bases and J by 2 bases, and 11 bases separated the two germline ends. The germline gives CDR1 MNHEY, CDR2 SMNVEV (reference sequence). CDR3 protein: CASSFKGPAYEQYF. CDR3 bases: TGTGCCAGCAGTTTTAAGGGACCGGCCTACGAGCAGTACTTC.

V and J are TRBV27 and TRBJ2-2; D possibly corresponds to TRBD1 (5 bases). CDR1 is MNHEY, CDR2 SMNVEV, per germline (reference sequence). Trimming removed 5 bases at V and 1 base at J, with 11 bases between. There are 15 residues in the CDR3. CDR3 sequence reads: CASSQRGRNTGELFF. The CDR3 coding sequence is TGTGCCAGCAGTCAAAGGGGTCGGAACACCGGGGAGCTGTTTTTT.

This chain connects TRBV3-1 (or the pseudogene TRBV3-2) to TRBJ1-5, with D unresolved. Trimming cost V 3 bases and J 4 bases, with 10 bases left between them. The CDR3 spans 14 residues. CDR1 and CDR2 (germline): LGHDT, YNNKEL (reference sequence). CDR3 amino acids: CASSHGSGNQPQHF. Written as DNA, the CDR3 is TGTGCCAGCAGCCACGGTAGTGGGAATCAGCCCCAGCATTTT.

The rearrangement joins TRBV29-1 to TRBJ2-1; no definite D call. Between the trimmed V and J ends, which lost 5 bases and 15 bases, there was a span of 20 bases. The CDR3 is made up of 12 amino acids. Germline V gives CDR1 SQVTM, CDR2 ANQGSEA. The CDR3 spells CSVTGRREEVFF. Written as DNA, the CDR3 is TGCAGCGTTACCGGACGGAGAGAAGAGGTGTTCTTC.

This sequence joins TRBV19 and TRBJ1-1, with D tentatively TRBD1 (6 bases). The CDR3 contains 14 residues. V was shortened by 3 bases and J by 3 bases, with 11 bases between the two germline ends. Germline CDR1 LNHDA, CDR2 SQIVND (reference sequence). The CDR3 loop reads CASSISRGHTEAFF. The DNA for the CDR3 is TGTGCCAGTAGTATCTCACGGGGGCACACTGAAGCTTTCTTT.

The chain combines TRBV3-1 (or the pseudogene TRBV3-2) with TRBJ1-1; D uncertain. The V end was cut by 4 bases, the J end by 6 bases, with 15 bases between. The length of the CDR3 is 14 residues. The germline V gene encodes CDR1 LGHDT and CDR2 YNNKEL (reference sequence). The DNA for the CDR3 is TGTGCCAGCAGCCGGGCAGGCCCCAGCGCTGAAGCTTTCTTT. It translates to CASSRAGPSAEAFF.

This chain uses TRBV7-3 with TRBJ1-6, with a weak D call TRBD1 (5 bases). V shed 4 bases and J shed 10 bases, with 17 bases lying between them. The germline V gene encodes CDR1 SGHTA and CDR2 FQGTGA. The CDR3 spans 15 residues. CDR3 residues: CASSSGAGSKSPLHF. CDR3 sequence (DNA): TGTGCCAGCAGCTCTGGGGCCGGGAGCAAATCACCCCTCCACTTT.

Written as DNA, the CDR3 is TGTGCCAGTAGCCGTTGGGACGAAAAACTGTTTTTT. It encodes CASSRWDEKLFF. The chain is built from TRBV12-3 or TRBV12-4 and TRBJ1-4; a possible D gene is TRBD1 (5 bases). Trimming shortened V by 9 bases and J by 8 bases, and 13 bases separated the two germline ends. The length of the CDR3 is 12 residues.

The V call is TRBV3-1 (or the pseudogene TRBV3-2), the J call TRBJ2-6; the D is unclear. Trimming cost V 6 bases and J 2 bases, with 11 bases left between them. CDR3 length: 15 residues. Germline V gives CDR1 LGHDT, CDR2 YNNKEL (reference sequence). In DNA form, the CDR3 reads TGTGCCAGCAGAGCAAGCCAGACTGGGGCCAACGTCCTGACTTTC. As protein: CASRASQTGANVLTF.

The chain joins TRBV7-2 to TRBJ2-5; 8 bases agree with TRBD1. The CDR3 is made up of 15 amino acids. CDR1 and CDR2 from the germline V gene are SGHTA and FQGNSA. J lost 4 bases, V lost 3 bases, and 7 bases had no gene match. CDR3 nucleotide sequence: TGTGCCAGCAGCTTCTGGACAGGGCAAGGAGAGACCCAGTACTTC. It codes for CASSFWTGQGETQYF.

The rearrangement links TRBV5-1 to TRBJ1-1, with D possibly being TRBD1 (6 bases). The CDR3 spans 12 residues. The V gene's germline CDR1 is SGHRS and CDR2 YFSETQ. Between the trimmed V and J ends, which lost 2 bases and 5 bases, there was a span of 7 bases. CDR3 bases: TGCGCCAGCAGCTTCACAGGGACTGAAGCTTTCTTT. Its protein is CASSFTGTEAFF.

The chain has TRBV7-2 and TRBJ1-1, with 10 bases aligning to TRBD1. This CDR3 has 15 residues. J lost 5 bases, V lost 3 bases, and 6 bases had no gene match. Germline assignment: CDR1 SGHTA and CDR2 FQGNSA. The CDR3 nucleotides read TGTGCCAGCAGCTTCTCGGGACAGGGGAGGACTGAAGCTTTCTTT. This sequence encodes CASSFSGQGRTEAFF.

This rearrangement joins TRBV28 to TRBJ1-2; D gene unclear. CDR3 length equals 13 residues. V gave up 3 bases and J gave up 4 bases, with 9 bases separating them. CDR1 is MDHEN, CDR2 SYDVKM, per germline. The CDR3 region has the DNA TGTGCCAGCAGTTTGACCGGCCTCTATGGCTACACCTTC. This encodes CASSLTGLYGYTF.

The rearrangement uses TRBV4-1 and TRBJ1-5; D is unclear. CDR3 length: 14 amino acids. Trimming removed 0 bases from V and 9 bases from J, with 12 bases in between. From germline, CDR1 is MGHRA and CDR2 YSYEKL. The CDR3 coding sequence is TGCGCCAGCAGCCAAGACCATAAAGGACGGCCCCAGCATTTT. Residues: CASSQDHKGRPQHF.

V and J are TRBV12-3 or TRBV12-4 and TRBJ1-6; 7 nucleotides line up with TRBD1. Trimming cost V 5 bases and J 8 bases; bases outside gene matches: 3. The CDR3 has 13 residues. CDR3 DNA: TGTGCCAGCAGTCACAGGGGTGATTCACCCCTCCACTTT. Translation gives CASSHRGDSPLHF.

The V call is TRBV28, the J call TRBJ1-1; perhaps TRBD1 as D (5 bases). Trimming removed 5 bases at V and 1 base at J, with 11 bases between. This CDR3 has 14 residues. Germline V gene data show CDR1 as MDHEN and CDR2 as SYDVKM. The CDR3 loop is CASSVTEPNTEAFF. For the CDR3, the DNA is TGTGCCAGCAGTGTGACAGAGCCGAACACTGAAGCTTTCTTT.

The table lists this clone with a few counts. The chain combines TRBV5-1 with TRBJ2-7, with 8 bases lining up with TRBD1. There are 14 residues in the CDR3. Trimming at V came to 0 bases and at J to 6 bases, leaving 5 bases not matched to a gene. CDR1 is SGHRS, CDR2 YFSETQ, per germline. CDR3 nucleotides: TGCGCCAGCAGCTTGGCAGGACAGGGTCCCGAGCAGTACGTC. It yields the protein CASSLAGQGPEQYV.

The chain recombines TRBV15 with TRBJ1-2; the D is unclear. The CDR3 is 18 amino acids. The germline V gene has CDR1 LNHNV and CDR2 YYDKDF (reference sequence). V lost 0 bases and J 3 bases, leaving 20 bases between the germline ends. CDR3 DNA: TGTGCCACCAGCAGAGATGCCCGGGGAGGCAGATCCTACTATGGCTACACCTTC. Translated, it gives CATSRDARGGRSYYGYTF.

The chain employs TRBV20-1 and TRBJ1-2; D not resolved. Trimming removed 3 bases at V and 6 bases at J, with 20 bases between. CDR1 and CDR2 (germline): DFQATT, SNEGSKA (reference sequence). The CDR3 extends over 15 amino acids. The CDR3 region has the DNA TGCAGTGCTAGTGGAGGAAGGGCAGCCACCGATGGCTACACCTTC. Its translation is CSASGGRAATDGYTF.

The V and J genes are TRBV27 and TRBJ2-4; D remains unclear. There are 14 residues in the CDR3. V was trimmed by 5 bases and J by 0 bases, leaving 8 bases between them. The germline gives CDR1 MNHEY, CDR2 SMNVEV (reference sequence). CDR3 nucleotide sequence: TGTGCCAGCAGTGGGTCCCAAGCCAAAAACATTCAGTACTTC. This gives the protein CASSGSQAKNIQYF.

V usage is TRBV6-2 or TRBV6-3 and J usage is TRBJ2-1, with D perhaps TRBD1 or TRBD2 (5 bases each). Trimming took off 5 bases at V and 10 bases at J, with 12 bases between the two ends. The CDR3 consists of 12 residues. From germline, CDR1 is MNHEY and CDR2 SVGEGT. CDR3 nucleotide sequence: TGTGCCAGCAGTACTAGAAGGGGAGAGCAGTTCTTC. Protein product: CASSTRRGEQFF.

The chain combines TRBV7-8 with TRBJ2-1; D might be TRBD2 (5 bases). In germline, CDR1 is SGHVS, CDR2 FQNEAQ. Trimming took off 8 bases at V and 10 bases at J, with 21 bases between the two ends. The length of the CDR3 is 14 residues. DNA for the CDR3: TGTGCCAGCCTCCCCGGGATAACCAAATTGGAGCAGTTCTTC. It is translated as CASLPGITKLEQFF.

A word on this clone: In the same sample, other DNA sequences code for this CDR3. The J gene is TRBJ1-6, the V gene TRBV6-5, with D uncertain. This CDR3 spans 15 amino acids. Trimming cost V 0 bases and J 8 bases, with 11 bases left between them. CDR1 is MNHEY, CDR2 SVGAGI, per germline. The CDR3 sequence is CASSYSGTLHSPLHF. In DNA form, the CDR3 reads TGTGCCAGCAGTTACTCGGGAACCTTACATTCACCCCTCCACTTT.

The rearrangement uses TRBV5-5 and TRBJ1-2; no firm D call. Per the germline V gene, CDR1 is SGHKS and CDR2 is YYEKEE (reference sequence). The CDR3 sequence is 15 residues long. V shed 3 bases and J shed 4 bases, with 16 bases lying between them. CDR3 sequence reads: CASSSPPPAVYGYTF. CDR3 coding DNA: TGTGCCAGCAGCTCCCCACCCCCGGCCGTCTATGGCTACACCTTC.